This passage covers 4 T cell receptor beta chains from one sample sequenced in a study of technical replicates of blood from a few donors (dated by TCRdb to 2015 to 2018). Preparation of the library involved the immunoSEQ multiplex PCR assay. What TCRdb holds here is the immuneACCESS table cut down to in-frame rearrangements. Part of the clones is not present; checked against another copy, under half of the missing clones reflect an unresolved V gene, and the others are unexplained. This sample gives tens of thousands of clones in total; under 95% of them show up just once. The ten largest clones capture approximately 0.3% of the sample. Specimen: T cells isolated from PBMCs. Receptors originate from a human donor in good health.

This chain joins TRBV5-1 and TRBJ2-5, with 9 positions matching TRBD2. The CDR3 has 18 residues. CDR1 and CDR2 from the germline V gene are SGHRS and YFSETQ. V was clipped by 0 bases and J by 5 bases; unmatched bases: 14. CDR3 nucleotide sequence: TGCGCCAGCAGCTTGGTGTTCGGGGGTAGCGGGGGATTGGAGACCCAGTACTTC. As protein: CASSLVFGGSGGLETQYF.

This clone was seen once. J is TRBJ2-2 and V is TRBV12-5; TRBD1 agrees at 7 bases. CDR1 and CDR2 from the germline V gene are LGHNT and FRNRAP. Trimming took 0 bases from V and 0 from J; bases not matched to a gene: 7. The CDR3 covers 18 residues. The DNA for the CDR3 is TGTGCTAGTGGTTTGGTGCCGCCCGACAGGGCGAACACCGGGGAGCTGTTTTTT. As protein: CASGLVPPDRANTGELFF.

The chain carries TRBV9 and TRBJ2-1; a weak D match, TRBD2 (6 bases). Germline CDR1 is SGDLS and CDR2 is YYNGEE. CDR3 length equals 17 residues. Trimming cost V 6 bases and J 0 bases, with 19 bases left between them. In nucleotides, the CDR3 is TGTGCCAGCACCCCGAGGGCGGAGACTAGCTCCTACAATGAGCAGTTCTTC. It translates to CASTPRAETSSYNEQFF.

This clone has a handful of counts. The chain uses TRBV2 and TRBJ1-5, with D possibly matching TRBD1 (6 bases). Trimming shortened V by 5 bases and J by 0 bases, and 14 bases separated the two germline ends. CDR3 length: 16 residues. Per germline, CDR1 SNHLY and CDR2 FYNNEI. CDR3 bases: TGTGCCAGCAGTCCATGGACAGCCTATAGCAATCAGCCCCAGCATTTT. It is translated as CASSPWTAYSNQPQHF.